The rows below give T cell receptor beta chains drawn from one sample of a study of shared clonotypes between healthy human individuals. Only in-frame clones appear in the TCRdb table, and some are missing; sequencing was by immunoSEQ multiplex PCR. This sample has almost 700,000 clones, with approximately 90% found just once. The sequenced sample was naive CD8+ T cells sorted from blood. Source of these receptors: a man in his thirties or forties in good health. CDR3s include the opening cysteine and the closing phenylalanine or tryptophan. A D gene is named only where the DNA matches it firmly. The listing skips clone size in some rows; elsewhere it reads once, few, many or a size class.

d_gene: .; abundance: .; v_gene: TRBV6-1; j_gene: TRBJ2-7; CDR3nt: TGTGCCAGCAGCGTCGGACAAGCCTACGAGCAGTACTTC; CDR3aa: CASSVGQAYEQYF
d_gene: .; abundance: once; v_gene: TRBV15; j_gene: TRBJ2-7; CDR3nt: TGTGCCACCAGCCCACTAGTGCCGCACGAGCAGTACTTC; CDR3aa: CATSPLVPHEQYF
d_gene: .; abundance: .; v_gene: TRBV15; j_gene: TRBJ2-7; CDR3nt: TGTGCCACCAGCAGAGATATTGGAGTCCCATACGAGCAGTACTTC; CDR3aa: CATSRDIGVPYEQYF
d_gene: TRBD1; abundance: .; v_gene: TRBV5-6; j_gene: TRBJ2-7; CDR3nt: TGTGCCAGCAGCTGGGGGACAGACTTCGAGCAGTACTTC; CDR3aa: CASSWGTDFEQYF
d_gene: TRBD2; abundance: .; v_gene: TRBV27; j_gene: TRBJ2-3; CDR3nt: TGTGCCAGCTGTCGACTAGCGGGAGGGCCCTCTCACCCTATGAACACAGATACGCAGTATTTT; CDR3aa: CASCRLAGGPSHPMNTDTQYF
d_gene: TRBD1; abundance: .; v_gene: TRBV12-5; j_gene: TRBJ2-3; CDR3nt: TGTGCTAGTGGGAACATATGGACAGGCGACACAGATACGCAGTATTTT; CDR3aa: CASGNIWTGDTDTQYF
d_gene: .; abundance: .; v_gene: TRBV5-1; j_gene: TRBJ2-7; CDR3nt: TGCGCCAGCAGCCTCGGGGATACCCTCTCCTACGAGCAGTACTTC; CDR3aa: CASSLGDTLSYEQYF
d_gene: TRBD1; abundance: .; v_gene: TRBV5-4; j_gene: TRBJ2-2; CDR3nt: TGTGCCAGCGGACCCCCGGGACAGCCTCTTTCGAACACCGGGGAGCTGTTTTTT; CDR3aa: CASGPPGQPLSNTGELFF
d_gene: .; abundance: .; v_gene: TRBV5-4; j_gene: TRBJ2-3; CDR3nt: TGTGCCAGCAGCGTTAAGGGGGGCGGGGTTAGCACAGATACGCAGTATTTT; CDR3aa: CASSVKGGGVSTDTQYF
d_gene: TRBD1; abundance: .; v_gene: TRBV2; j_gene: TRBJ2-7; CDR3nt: TGTGCCAGCAGTGAAGTGGAGACAGGGGGCAACGAGCAGTACTTC; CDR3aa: CASSEVETGGNEQYF
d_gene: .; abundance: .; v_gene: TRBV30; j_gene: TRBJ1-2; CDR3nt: TGTGCCGGGAGGGCGGGGAATGGCTACACCTTC; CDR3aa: CAGRAGNGYTF
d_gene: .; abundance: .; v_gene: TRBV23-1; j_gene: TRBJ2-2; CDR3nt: TGCGCCAGCAGCCCGGGAACCGGAGATTACACCGGGGAGCTGTTTTTT; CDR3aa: CASSPGTGDYTGELFF
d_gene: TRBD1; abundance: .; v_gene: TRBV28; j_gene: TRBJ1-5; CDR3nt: TGTGCCAGCACCCTGTACGAGGGGGCAGGTCAGCCCCAGCATTTT; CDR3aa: CASTLYEGAGQPQHF
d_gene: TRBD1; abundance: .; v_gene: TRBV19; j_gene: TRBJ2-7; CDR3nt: TGTGCCAGTAGTCCTGGACAGGGGGACTACGAGCAGTACTTC; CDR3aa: CASSPGQGDYEQYF
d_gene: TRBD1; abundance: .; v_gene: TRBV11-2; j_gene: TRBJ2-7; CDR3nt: TGTGCCAGCACCCTGGGACAGGGTTTCTACGAGCAGTACTTC; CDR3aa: CASTLGQGFYEQYF
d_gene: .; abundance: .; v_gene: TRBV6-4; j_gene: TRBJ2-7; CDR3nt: TGTGCCAGCAGTGACACCGAGTTCAAGTACTTC; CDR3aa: CASSDTEFKYF
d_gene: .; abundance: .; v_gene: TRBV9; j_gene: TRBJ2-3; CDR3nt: TGTGCCAGCAGCGTAGACATTTATACGCAGTATTTT; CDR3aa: CASSVDIYTQYF
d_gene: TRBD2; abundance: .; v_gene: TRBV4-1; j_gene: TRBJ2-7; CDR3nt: TGCGCCAGCAGCCAGACTAGCGGTTCCTACGAGCAGTACTTC; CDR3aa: CASSQTSGSYEQYF
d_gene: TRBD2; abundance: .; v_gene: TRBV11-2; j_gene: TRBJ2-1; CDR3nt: TGTGCCAGCAGCTTAGACCCTGGGACTAGCGGGAGGGGTGAGTTCTTC; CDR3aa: CASSLDPGTSGRGEFF
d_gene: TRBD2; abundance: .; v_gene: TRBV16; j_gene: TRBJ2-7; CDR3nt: TGTGCCAGCAGCCAAAGGACTAGCGGTACCTTCTACGAGCAGTACTTC; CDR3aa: CASSQRTSGTFYEQYF
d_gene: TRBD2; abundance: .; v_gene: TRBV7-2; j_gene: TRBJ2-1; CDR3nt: TGTGCCAGCAGCACATTAGCGGGAGATTCCTCGGGGGAGCAGTTCTTC; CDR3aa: CASSTLAGDSSGEQFF
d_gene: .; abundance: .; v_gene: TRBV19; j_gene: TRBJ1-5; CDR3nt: TGTGCCAGTAGCCGGGGGTACAATCAGCCCCAGCATTTT; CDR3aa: CASSRGYNQPQHF
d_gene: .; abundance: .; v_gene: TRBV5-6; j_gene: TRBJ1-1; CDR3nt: TGTGCCAGCAGCTTGCATGAACCGGGGGAAGCTTTCTTT; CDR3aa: CASSLHEPGEAFF
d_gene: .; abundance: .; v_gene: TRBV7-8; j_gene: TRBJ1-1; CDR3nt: TGTGCCAGCAGCGCTGCCGGGGGGGATGAAGCTTTCTTT; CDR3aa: CASSAAGGDEAFF
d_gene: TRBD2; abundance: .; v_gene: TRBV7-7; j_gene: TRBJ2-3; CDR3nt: TGTGCTAGCAGCTCCGGCCTCCGGACTAGCGGGACCCCCGATACGCAGTATTTT; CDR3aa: CASSSGLRTSGTPDTQYF
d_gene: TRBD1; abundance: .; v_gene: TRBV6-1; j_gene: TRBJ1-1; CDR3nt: TGTGCCACTACCTGGACAGGGTGGCCTGAAGCTTTCTTT; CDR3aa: CATTWTGWPEAFF
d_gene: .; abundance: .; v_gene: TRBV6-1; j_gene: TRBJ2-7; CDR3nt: TGTGCCAGCAACTACGTAGGATACGAGCAGTACTTC; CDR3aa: CASNYVGYEQYF
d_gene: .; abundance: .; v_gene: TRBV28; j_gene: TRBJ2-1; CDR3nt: TGTGCCAGCAGTAAAGGGAGTTACCTGTACAATGAGCAGTTCTTC; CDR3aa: CASSKGSYLYNEQFF
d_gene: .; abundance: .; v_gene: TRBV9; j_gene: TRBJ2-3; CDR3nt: TGTGCCAGCAGCGTAGCCAGGGTGACAGATACGCAGTATTTT; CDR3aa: CASSVARVTDTQYF
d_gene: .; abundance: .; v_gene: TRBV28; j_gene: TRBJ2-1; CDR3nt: TGTGCCAGCAGGGCTACGTTGACCTACAATGAGCAGTTCTTC; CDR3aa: CASRATLTYNEQFF
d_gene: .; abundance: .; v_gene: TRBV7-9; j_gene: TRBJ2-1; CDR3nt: TGTGCCAGCAGCTTAGCGGGGGCAGGGAGCTCCTACAATGAGCAGTTCTTC; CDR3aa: CASSLAGAGSSYNEQFF
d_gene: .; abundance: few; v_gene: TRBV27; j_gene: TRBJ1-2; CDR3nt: TGTGCCAGCAGTTTCGGCACAGGGAAAGGCTACACCTTC; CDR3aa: CASSFGTGKGYTF
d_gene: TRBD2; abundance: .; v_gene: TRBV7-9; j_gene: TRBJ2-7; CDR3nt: TGTGCCAGCAGCCCGGGACTAGCGGGGGTAACCTACGAGCAGTACTTC; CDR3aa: CASSPGLAGVTYEQYF
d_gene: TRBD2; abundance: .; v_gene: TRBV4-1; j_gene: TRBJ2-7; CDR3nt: TGCGCCAGCAGCCCCCCTAGCGGGAGTCGATACGAGCAGTACTTC; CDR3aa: CASSPPSGSRYEQYF
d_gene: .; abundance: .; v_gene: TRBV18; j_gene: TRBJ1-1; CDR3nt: TGTGCCAGCTCACCGACAGATACTAACGCTGAAGCTTTCTTT; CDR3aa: CASSPTDTNAEAFF
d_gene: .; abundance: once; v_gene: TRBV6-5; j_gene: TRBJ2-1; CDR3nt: TGTGCCAGCAGTTACTCAGCGGACTTATACTACGAGCAGTTCTTC; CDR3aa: CASSYSADLYYEQFF
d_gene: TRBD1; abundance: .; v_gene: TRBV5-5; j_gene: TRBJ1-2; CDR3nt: TGTGCCAGCAGCCTAACAGGGGGCGCGGGATATGGCTACACCTTC; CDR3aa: CASSLTGGAGYGYTF
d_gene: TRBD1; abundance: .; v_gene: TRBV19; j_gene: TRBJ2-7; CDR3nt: TGTGCCAGTAGTCCCAAAAAGATCAGGACAGGTTTCCTAGTGGTTTGCTACGAGCAGTACTTC; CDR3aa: CASSPKKIRTGFLVVCYEQYF
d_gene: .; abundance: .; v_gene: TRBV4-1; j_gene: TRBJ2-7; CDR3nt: TGCGCCAGCAGCCCGTCAGGGGCGGGGAGTGTCGAGCAGTACTTC; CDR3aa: CASSPSGAGSVEQYF
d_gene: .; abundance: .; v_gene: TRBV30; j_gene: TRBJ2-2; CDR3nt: TGTGCCTGGAGTACCGACAGAAACACCGGGGAGCTGTTTTTT; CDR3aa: CAWSTDRNTGELFF
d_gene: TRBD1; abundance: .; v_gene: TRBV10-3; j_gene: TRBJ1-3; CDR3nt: TGTGCCATCAACTCCAGGGACAGCTCTGGAAACACCATATATTTT; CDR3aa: CAINSRDSSGNTIYF
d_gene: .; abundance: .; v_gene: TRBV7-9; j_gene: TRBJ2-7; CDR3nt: TGTGCCAGCAGCTCGGGGCCTTACGAGCAGTACTTC; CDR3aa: CASSSGPYEQYF
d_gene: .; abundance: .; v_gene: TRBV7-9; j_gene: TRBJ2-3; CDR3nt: TGTGCCAGCGGCCAGGGCACAGATACGCAGTATTTT; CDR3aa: CASGQGTDTQYF